The TCR beta chain under discussion was sequenced for a study of T cell changes during pregnancy in multiple sclerosis. J lost 3 bases, V lost 1 base, and 14 bases had no gene match. CDR3 length: 18 amino acids. Germline V CDR1 and CDR2: SGHRS, YFSETQ. Clones were read by immunoSEQ multiplex PCR, and TCRdb kept only the in-frame ones, dropping some. Of 40,000 to 50,000 clones detected, 80% to 90% appear once; the ten largest clones hold approximately 1.1%. Specimen: CD4+ T cells from peripheral blood mononuclear cells, collected in the first trimester of pregnancy. This chain uses TRBV5-1 with TRBJ1-1; TRBD1 agrees at 8 bases. This TCR was recovered from a female donor with multiple sclerosis, enrolled in a pregnancy study. The CDR3 DNA sequence: TGCGCCAGCAGCTTGAGGGGCCAGGGGGCGCGTTTACACACTGAAGCTTTCTTT. Translation: CASSLRGQGARLHTEAFF. The full variable domain, with the rest looked up from reference TRBV5-1 and TRBJ1-1, is KAGVTQTPRYLIKTRGQQVTLSCSPISGHRSVSWYQQTPGQGLQFLFEYFSETQRNKGNFPGRFSGRQFSNSRSEMNVSTLELGDSALYLCASSLRGQGARLHTEAFFGQGTRLTVV.